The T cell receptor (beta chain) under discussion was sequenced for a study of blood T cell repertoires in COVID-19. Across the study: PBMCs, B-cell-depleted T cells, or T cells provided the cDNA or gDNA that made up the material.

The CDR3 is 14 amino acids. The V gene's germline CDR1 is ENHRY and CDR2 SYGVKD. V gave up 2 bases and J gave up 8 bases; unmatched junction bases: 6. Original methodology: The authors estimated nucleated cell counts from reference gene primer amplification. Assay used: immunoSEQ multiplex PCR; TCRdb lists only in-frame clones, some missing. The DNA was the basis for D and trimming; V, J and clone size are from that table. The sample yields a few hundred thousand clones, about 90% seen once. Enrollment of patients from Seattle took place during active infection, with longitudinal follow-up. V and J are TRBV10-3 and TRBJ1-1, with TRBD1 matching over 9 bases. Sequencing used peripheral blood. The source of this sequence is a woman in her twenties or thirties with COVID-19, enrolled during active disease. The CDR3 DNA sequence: TGTGCCATCAGTGAGGGGGACAGGGTACGGGAAGCTTTCTTT. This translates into CAISEGDRVREAFF.